Below are 3 T cell receptor beta chains sequenced from a single sample in a study of molecular identifiers for immune sequencing clone quantification. MiXCR, applied by TCRdb to the PCR reads, yields one record per CDR3 protein. This table has about 500,000 distinct CDR3 sequences, about a quarter appearing once. Sequenced sample: naive CD8+ T cells from blood, with Jurkat cell RNA spiked in. As to subset: FACS-sorted CD8+CD4-CCR7+CD45RA+ naive T cells. Source of these receptors: a human donor in good health. Some libraries in this study had Jurkat cell RNA spiked in.

On this clonotype: A much larger clone differs by one base, so this may be a read error. Since no conserved phenylalanine or tryptophan closes the CDR3, a read error is the likely cause. The genes are TRBV12-3 or TRBV12-4 and TRBJ1-1; D may be TRBD1 (5 bases). The CDR3 is 15 residues long. V lost 4 bases to trimming and J lost 1 base, with 13 bases between them. CDR3 nucleotide sequence: TGTGCCAGCAGTTCCTCGTCGGGGGGGAACACTGAAGCTTTCATT. Translation gives CASSSSSGGNTEAFI.

The chain joins TRBV27 to TRBJ2-3, with D possibly being TRBD2 (7 bases). This CDR3 comprises 17 residues. Trimming pared 8 bases from V and 6 bases from J, leaving 27 bases between. The germline V gene encodes CDR1 MNHEY and CDR2 SMNVEV (reference sequence). In DNA form, the CDR3 reads TGTGCCAGCGCCGTCTACGGGGGGACACCCCAAGGGGATACGCAGTATTTT. Protein sequence: CASAVYGGTPQGDTQYF.

The rearrangement joins TRBV7-9 to TRBJ1-4; 9 positions agree with TRBD1. This CDR3 is built from 19 residues. Losses at the gene ends were 1 base for V and 11 bases for J; bases not matched to a gene: 20. The germline V gene encodes CDR1 SEHNR and CDR2 FQNEAQ (reference sequence). CDR3: CASSLGTGEQRPDLSKLFF. Written as DNA, the CDR3 is TGTGCCAGCAGCTTAGGGACAGGGGAGCAACGGCCGGATCTGAGTAAACTGTTTTTT. Looking up the rest from reference TRBV7-9 and TRBJ1-4 gives the full variable domain: DTGVSQNPRHKITKRGQNVTFRCDPISEHNRLYWYRQTLGQGPEFLTYFQNEAQLEKSRLLSDRFSAERPKGSFSTLEIQRTEQGDSAMYLCASSLGTGEQRPDLSKLFFGSGTQLSVL.